The following is a TCR beta chain sequence with its context. The germline V gene has CDR1 MDHEN and CDR2 SYDVKM. V lost 0 bases to trimming and J lost 5 bases; unmatched junction nucleotides: 16. The CDR3 runs 19 residues. TCRdb's table, derived via immunoSEQ multiplex PCR, lists solely in-frame clones and lacks some. Found here are fewer than 150,000 clones, 95% to 98% of them singletons; the top ten hold roughly 0.44%. The source of the sample is a study of T cell changes during pregnancy in multiple sclerosis. The receptor's source is a female donor with multiple sclerosis, enrolled in a pregnancy study. The sequencing here drew on peripheral blood, taken after pregnancy. This chain links TRBV28 with TRBJ2-3, with 8 bases identical to TRBD2. CDR3 loop: CASSLWRGGAGDGIDTQYF. DNA for the CDR3: TGTGCCAGCAGTTTATGGAGGGGCGGAGCGGGAGATGGTATAGATACGCAGTATTTT.